One and the same sample provided the 26 T cell receptor beta chains below, sequenced in a study of CD8 T cells in Susac syndrome. With random hexamers, about 0.5 to 1 ug RNA was reverse transcribed. One entry per CDR3 protein results from TCRdb running MiXCR on the immunoSEQ multiplex PCR reads. The table includes about 200,000 distinct CDR3 sequences, 80% to 95% detected once. Sample: CD4+ T cells from PBMCs. Receptors originate from a human donor in good health.

DNA for the CDR3: TGTGCCAGCAGTTTAGCATTAAGGGGGAGTGAAGCTTTCTTT. Translation gives CASSLALRGSEAFF. The rearrangement joins TRBV12-3 or TRBV12-4 to TRBJ1-1, with D possibly being TRBD1 (6 bases). The CDR3 contains 14 residues. V was shortened by 0 bases and J by 7 bases, with 12 bases between the two germline ends.

This chain joins TRBV19 and TRBJ2-1; D not certain. CDR3 length equals 13 residues. Germline-derived CDR1 and CDR2 are LNHDA and SQIVND (reference sequence). V lost 7 bases and J 13 bases, leaving 20 bases between the germline ends. CDR3 bases: TGTGCCAGTACCTCAACCATGGGGTGGGGACAGTTCTTC. It codes for CASTSTMGWGQFF.

This chain joins TRBV28 and TRBJ2-1, with 9 bases fitting TRBD1. J lost 5 bases, V lost 3 bases, and 5 bases had no gene match. Looked up from germline, CDR1 is MDHEN and CDR2 is SYDVKM. The CDR3 consists of 15 residues. The CDR3 coding sequence is TGTGCCAGCAGTTTGCCGGGACAGGGAAACAATGAGCAGTTCTTC. The encoded protein is CASSLPGQGNNEQFF. The variable domain in full, completed from reference TRBV28 and TRBJ2-1, reads DVKVTQSSRYLVKRTGEKVFLECVQDMDHENMFWYRQDPGLGLRLIYFSYDVKMKEKGDIPEGYSVSREKKERFSLILESASTNQTSMYLCASSLPGQGNNEQFFGPGTRLTVL.

CDR3: CSARVAGSTGELFF. The CDR3 nucleotides are TGCAGTGCTAGAGTGGCGGGGTCCACCGGGGAGCTGTTTTTT. The chain links TRBV20-1 to TRBJ2-2, with D possibly being TRBD2 (6 bases). Trimming shortened V by 1 base and J by 4 bases, and 10 bases separated the two germline ends. Looked up from germline, CDR1 is DFQATT and CDR2 is SNEGSKA (reference sequence). CDR3 size: 14 residues.

Only one count was recorded for this clonotype. The chain couples TRBV11-3 to TRBJ2-2, with 9 nucleotides matching TRBD1. The V segment lost 5 bases and the J segment 3 bases; nucleotides outside the gene matches: 19. Germline V CDR1 and CDR2: SGHNT, YENEEA. This CDR3 has 20 amino acids. CDR3 amino acids: CASSRSGMGQGNGYTGELFF. DNA of the CDR3: TGTGCCAGCAGCCGATCGGGAATGGGACAGGGAAACGGCTACACCGGGGAGCTGTTTTTT.

The rearrangement joins TRBV3-1 to TRBJ2-6; D gene uncertain. This CDR3 spans 17 amino acids. Trimming removed 1 base at V and 0 bases at J, with 10 bases between. Germline assignment: CDR1 LGHDT and CDR2 YNNKEL (reference sequence). The CDR3 is CASSQVWRTSGANVLTF. For the CDR3, the DNA is TGTGCCAGCAGCCAAGTTTGGCGTACCTCTGGGGCCAACGTCCTGACTTTC.

This chain links TRBV18 with TRBJ1-1, with D maybe TRBD1 (6 bases). V was cut by 3 bases and J by 9 bases, with 20 bases left in between. Germline V CDR1 and CDR2: KGHSH, LQKENI. The CDR3 is made up of 15 amino acids. This CDR3 is CASSPYRDARGQAFF. In nucleotides, the CDR3 is TGTGCCAGCTCACCGTACCGGGACGCCCGGGGGCAAGCTTTCTTT. The whole variable domain, filled in from reference TRBV18 and TRBJ1-1, reads NAGVMQNPRHLVRRRGQEARLRCSPMKGHSHVYWYRQLPEEGLKFMVYLQKENIIDESGMPKERFSAEFPKEGPSILRIQQVVRGDSAAYFCASSPYRDARGQAFFGQGTRLTVV.

CDR3 in DNA: TGTGCCAGCAGTCCGACGACAGGGCGGAATCAGCCCCAGCATTTT. Its translation: CASSPTTGRNQPQHF. The chain is built from TRBV12-3 or TRBV12-4 and TRBJ1-5; 7 nucleotides line up with TRBD1. V was clipped by 5 bases and J by 4 bases; unmatched bases: 8. CDR3 size: 15 residues.

The genes are TRBV28 and TRBJ2-5; D might be TRBD1 (6 bases). The CDR3 extends over 13 amino acids. Germline loops: CDR1 MDHEN, CDR2 SYDVKM. Deletions cut 6 bases from V and 1 base from J, with 9 bases between. CDR3 sequence: CASSNRAQETQYF. The CDR3 DNA is TGTGCCAGCAGCAACAGGGCCCAAGAGACCCAGTACTTC.

This chain joins TRBV7-2 and TRBJ2-7; 8 bases map to TRBD2. Germline V lookup: CDR1 SGHTA, CDR2 FQGNSA. The CDR3 is 15 residues long. V shed 5 bases and J 7 bases; nucleotides not matched to a gene: 13. CDR3 in amino acids: CASSPQSGGPPEQYV. Here the CDR3 DNA reads TGTGCCAGCAGCCCCCAAAGCGGGGGTCCCCCAGAGCAGTACGTC.

The chain employs TRBV29-1 and TRBJ1-2, with 10 bases matching TRBD1. From germline, CDR1 is SQVTM and CDR2 ANQGSEA. J gave up 6 bases and V 6 bases, and 7 bases lay outside the gene matches. The CDR3 is 13 amino acids. The CDR3 DNA reads TGCAGCGTCTCAGGACAGGGGGGTCATGGCTACACCTTC. Translation: CSVSGQGGHGYTF.

The chain has TRBV28 and TRBJ2-7, with unresolved D. V was pared by 6 bases and J by 0 bases, with 9 bases between. The CDR3 is made up of 13 amino acids. CDR1 is MDHEN and CDR2 is SYDVKM in the germline V gene. The CDR3 sequence is CASSIDSSYEQYV. As DNA, the CDR3 is TGTGCCAGCAGCATCGATAGCTCCTACGAGCAGTACGTC.

V and J are TRBV12-3 or TRBV12-4 and TRBJ2-5; no clear D. V lost 2 bases, J lost 4 bases, and 5 bases lay in between. This CDR3 is 12 amino acids long. CDR3 sequence reads: CASSLNIETQYF. The CDR3 nucleotides read TGTGCCAGCAGTTTAAATATAGAGACCCAGTACTTC.

This chain links TRBV19 with TRBJ1-5; D gene unclear. CDR1 is LNHDA, CDR2 SQIVND, per germline (reference sequence). The CDR3 totals 15 residues. V was cut by 7 bases and J by 6 bases, with 19 bases left in between. CDR3 sequence (DNA): TGTGCCAGTATCCGTTCGGCCCTAGGGCCTCAGCCCCAGCATTTT. Residues: CASIRSALGPQPQHF.

The chain combines TRBV2 with TRBJ2-2; unclear D gene. Per germline, CDR1 SNHLY and CDR2 FYNNEI. This CDR3 contains 13 residues. Trimming shortened V by 0 bases and J by 7 bases, and 6 bases separated the two germline ends. The CDR3 loop is CASSEAVSGELFF. CDR3 DNA sequence: TGTGCCAGCAGTGAAGCGGTGAGCGGGGAGCTGTTTTTT.

This clonotype turned up a few times. The chain employs TRBV3-1 and TRBJ2-5; D remains unclear. Looked up from germline, CDR1 is LGHDT and CDR2 is YNNKEL (reference sequence). Trimming took off 0 bases at V and 5 bases at J, with 7 bases between the two ends. The CDR3 is 13 amino acids. CDR3 DNA: TGTGCCAGCAGCCAAGAAAGGGTGGAGACCCAGTACTTC. Encoded protein: CASSQERVETQYF.

The chain recombines TRBV20-1 with TRBJ1-1; D unresolved. Trimming left V 6 bases short and J 6 bases short, with 14 bases between. This CDR3 contains 12 residues. Looked up from germline, CDR1 is DFQATT and CDR2 is SNEGSKA (reference sequence). This CDR3 reads CSAGGGMAEAFF. CDR3 in DNA: TGCAGTGCAGGAGGAGGGATGGCTGAAGCTTTCTTT.

This clonotype was found a few times. The chain links TRBV9 to TRBJ1-1; no reliable D call. The CDR3 is 14 amino acids. CDR1 is SGDLS, CDR2 YYNGEE, per germline. The V and J ends lost 2 bases and 1 base respectively, with 9 bases between them. The CDR3 sequence: CASSVRAANTEAFF. The CDR3 DNA is TGTGCCAGCAGCGTGAGGGCGGCGAACACTGAAGCTTTCTTT.

The V call is TRBV7-9, the J call TRBJ2-7, with 7 nucleotides matching TRBD2. Per germline, CDR1 SEHNR and CDR2 FQNEAQ (reference sequence). CDR3 length: 14 amino acids. V shed 7 bases, J shed 5 bases, and the junction held 11 bases outside the gene matches. CDR3 coding DNA: TGTGCCAGCACCGATCGGGGGGTGAACGACGAGCAGTACTTC. Translated: CASTDRGVNDEQYF.

This clonotype appeared once. The chain links TRBV10-3 to TRBJ2-4, with TRBD1 as a possible D gene (5 bases). From germline, CDR1 is ENHRY and CDR2 SYGVKD. V lost 6 bases and J lost 7, with 16 bases in between. The CDR3 has 14 amino acids. In nucleotides, the CDR3 is TGTGCCATCAGAGCGAGCAGGGCTGGGAACATTCAGTACTTC. It is translated as CAIRASRAGNIQYF.

This chain connects TRBV5-1 to TRBJ2-7; tentatively, D is TRBD2 (5 bases). The CDR3 consists of 12 residues. Germline V CDR1 and CDR2: SGHRS, YFSETQ. V was clipped by 6 bases and J by 4 bases, with 11 bases between them. In DNA form, the CDR3 reads TGCGCCAGCACGGCAGGAGGATACGAGCAGTACTTC. It yields the protein CASTAGGYEQYF.

The chain combines TRBV6-2 or TRBV6-3 with TRBJ2-3; 12 bases fit TRBD1. With 0 bases clipped from V and 5 bases from J, the junction kept 3 bases outside the gene matches. Germline V gives CDR1 MNHEY, CDR2 SVGEGT. The length of the CDR3 is 16 residues. CDR3: CASSYSGQGAQDTQYF. The CDR3 bases are TGTGCCAGCAGTTACTCGGGACAGGGGGCCCAAGATACGCAGTATTTT.

The chain joins TRBV7-9 to TRBJ1-5; a possible D gene is TRBD1 (6 bases). The CDR3 has 15 amino acids. V was cut by 5 bases and J by 4 bases, with 15 bases left in between. Germline CDR1 reads SEHNR; CDR2 reads FQNEAQ (reference sequence). CDR3 DNA: TGTGCCAGCAGCCCTGTAGGGCAGGGGAATCAGCCCCAGCATTTT. It codes for CASSPVGQGNQPQHF. The full variable domain, with the rest looked up from reference TRBV7-9 and TRBJ1-5, is DTGVSQNPRHKITKRGQNVTFRCDPISEHNRLYWYRQTLGQGPEFLTYFQNEAQLEKSRLLSDRFSAERPKGSFSTLEIQRTEQGDSAMYLCASSPVGQGNQPQHFGDGTRLSIL.

This clonotype is a singleton in its sample. This chain connects TRBV25-1 to TRBJ1-1; 9 nucleotides agree with TRBD1. Germline V gene sequence: CDR1 MGHDK, CDR2 SYGVNS. The V and J ends lost 6 bases and 5 bases, in that order; junction bases with no gene match: 4. CDR3 size: 13 residues. The CDR3 DNA sequence: TGTGCCAGCAGCGGACAGGGGCTGACTGAAGCTTTCTTT. Protein product: CASSGQGLTEAFF.

The chain combines TRBV27 with TRBJ1-5; possibly TRBD1 for D (5 bases). The CDR3 has 15 residues. Germline V lookup: CDR1 MNHEY, CDR2 SMNVEV (reference sequence). V lost 8 bases and J lost 2, with 16 bases in between. The chain's CDR3 is CASQPGTGGNQPQHF. CDR3 nucleotides: TGTGCCAGCCAACCCGGGACCGGGGGCAATCAGCCCCAGCATTTT.

The chain links TRBV20-1 to TRBJ2-4; D not resolved. V lost 3 bases, J lost 0 bases, and 6 bases lay in between. The CDR3 runs 13 residues. Germline V gives CDR1 DFQATT, CDR2 SNEGSKA (reference sequence). This CDR3 is CSARLLAKNIQYF. The CDR3 coding sequence is TGCAGTGCTAGGTTACTAGCCAAAAACATTCAGTACTTC.